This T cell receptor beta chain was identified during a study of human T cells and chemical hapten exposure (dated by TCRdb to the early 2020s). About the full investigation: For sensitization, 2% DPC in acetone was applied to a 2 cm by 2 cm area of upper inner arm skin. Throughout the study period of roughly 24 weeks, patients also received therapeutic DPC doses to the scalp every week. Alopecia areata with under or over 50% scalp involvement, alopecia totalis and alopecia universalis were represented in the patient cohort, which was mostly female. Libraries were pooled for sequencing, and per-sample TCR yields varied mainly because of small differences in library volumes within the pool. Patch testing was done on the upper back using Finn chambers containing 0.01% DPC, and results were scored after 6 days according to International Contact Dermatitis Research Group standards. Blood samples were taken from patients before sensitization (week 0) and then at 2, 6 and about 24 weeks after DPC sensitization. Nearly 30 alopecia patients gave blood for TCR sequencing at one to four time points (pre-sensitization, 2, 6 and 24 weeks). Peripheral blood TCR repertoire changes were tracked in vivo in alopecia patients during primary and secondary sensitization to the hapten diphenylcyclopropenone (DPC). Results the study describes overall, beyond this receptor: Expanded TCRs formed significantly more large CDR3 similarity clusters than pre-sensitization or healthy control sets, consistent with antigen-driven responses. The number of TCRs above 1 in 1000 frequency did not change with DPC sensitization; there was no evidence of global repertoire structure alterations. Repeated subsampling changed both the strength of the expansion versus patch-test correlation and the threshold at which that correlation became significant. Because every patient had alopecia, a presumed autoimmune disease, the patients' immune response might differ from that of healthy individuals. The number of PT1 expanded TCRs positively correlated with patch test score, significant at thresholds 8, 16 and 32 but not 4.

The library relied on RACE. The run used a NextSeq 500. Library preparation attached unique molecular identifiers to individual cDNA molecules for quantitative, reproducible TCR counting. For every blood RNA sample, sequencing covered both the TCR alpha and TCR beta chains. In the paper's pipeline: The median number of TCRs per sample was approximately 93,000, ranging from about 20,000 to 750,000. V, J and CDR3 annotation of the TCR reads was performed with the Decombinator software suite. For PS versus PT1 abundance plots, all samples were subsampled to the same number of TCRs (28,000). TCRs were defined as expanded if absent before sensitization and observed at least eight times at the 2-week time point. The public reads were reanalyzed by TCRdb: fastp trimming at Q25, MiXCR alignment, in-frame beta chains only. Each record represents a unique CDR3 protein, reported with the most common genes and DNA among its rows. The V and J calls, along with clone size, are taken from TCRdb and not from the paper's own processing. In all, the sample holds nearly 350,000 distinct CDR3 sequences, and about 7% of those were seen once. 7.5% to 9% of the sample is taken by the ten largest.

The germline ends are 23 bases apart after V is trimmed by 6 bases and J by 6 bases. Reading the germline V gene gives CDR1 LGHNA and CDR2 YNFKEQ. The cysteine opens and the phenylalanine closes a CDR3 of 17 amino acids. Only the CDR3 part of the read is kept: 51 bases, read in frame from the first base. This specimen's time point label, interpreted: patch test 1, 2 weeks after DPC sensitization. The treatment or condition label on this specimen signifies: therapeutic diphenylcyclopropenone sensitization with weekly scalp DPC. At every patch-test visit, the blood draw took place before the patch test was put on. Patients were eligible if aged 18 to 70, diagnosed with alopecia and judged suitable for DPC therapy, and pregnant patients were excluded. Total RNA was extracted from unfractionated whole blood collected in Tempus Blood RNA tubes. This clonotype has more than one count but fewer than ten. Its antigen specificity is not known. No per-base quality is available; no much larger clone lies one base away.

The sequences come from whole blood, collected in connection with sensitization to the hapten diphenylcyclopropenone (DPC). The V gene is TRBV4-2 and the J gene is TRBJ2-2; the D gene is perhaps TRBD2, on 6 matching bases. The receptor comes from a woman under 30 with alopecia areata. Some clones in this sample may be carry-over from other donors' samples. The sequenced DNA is TGTGCCAGCAGTCCCGGGACTGAGGGTTGGGAGGCCGGGGAGCTGTTTTTT. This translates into CASSPGTEGWEAGELFF.